This T cell receptor (beta chain) derives from a study of blood T cell repertoires in COVID-19. Across the whole study: Sources were T cells, B-cell-depleted T cells, or PBMCs; the material itself was cDNA or gDNA.

Sequenced by immunoSEQ multiplex PCR; TCRdb stores in-frame clones only, minus some. This sample has about 410,000 clones, with around 91% found just once. Germline V gene lookup returns CDR1 MNHEY and CDR2 SVGAGI. The trim removed 6 bases at V and 0 bases at J, leaving 8 bases unmatched. There are 15 residues in the CDR3. The sequenced sample consisted of peripheral blood. The genes are TRBV6-5 and TRBJ2-7; 7 bases map to TRBD1. This clonotype was sampled from a middle-aged woman with COVID-19, enrolled during active disease. The CDR3 sequence is CASSRRTGSSYEQYF. CDR3 DNA sequence: TGTGCCAGCAGCCGCCGGACAGGAAGCTCCTACGAGCAGTACTTC.